Sequencing of this T cell receptor (beta chain) was carried out in a study of preoperative IRX-2 immunotherapy in early breast cancer (dated by TCRdb to between 2018 and 2021). Sequences MGHDK (CDR1) and SYGVNS (CDR2) are obtained from the germline V gene. CDR3 length: 14 amino acids, cysteine to phenylalanine. Of the read, only the CDR3 DNA is kept; its 42 bases are in frame from base 1. V sheds 1 base and J sheds 4 bases, leaving 8 bases between their ends. What this sample's treatment or condition label stands for: preoperative locoregional IRX-2 cytokine immunotherapy. The samples were obtained from a phase Ib study that tested preoperative, locoregional IRX-2 cytokine immunotherapy designed to prime immune responses. Donors were patients with early-stage breast cancer who received IRX-2 before surgery. Library construction relied on the immunoSEQ multiplex PCR assay. What TCRdb holds here is the immuneACCESS table cut down to in-frame rearrangements. Part of the clones is not present; checked against another copy, under half of the missing clones reflect an unresolved V gene, and the others are unexplained. This sample holds about 23,000 clones; roughly 95% were observed only once. The biggest ten clones account for around 15% of the sample.

This clone was detected a few times. Its recognized antigen is unknown. No per-base quality is available; no much larger clone lies one base away. The chain uses TRBV25-1 and TRBJ1-5; the D segment could be TRBD1, given 6 matching bases. This receptor was obtained from a human donor with breast cancer. The source material was tumor tissue, sampled after IRX-2 immunotherapy. The CDR3 amino acid sequence is: CASSELTGNQPQHF. The nucleotide sequence reads as follows: TGTGCCAGCAGTGAATTAACAGGGAATCAGCCCCAGCATTTT.